This passage covers 5 T cell receptor beta chains from one sample sequenced in a study of T cell responses to AZD1222 COVID-19 vaccine. The method was immunoSEQ multiplex PCR; TCRdb's version includes in-frame clones alone and lacks a portion of them. The data show tens of thousands of clones, with around 90% seen just once and over 2% held by the top ten. This material consisted of peripheral blood, taken on day 0 of AZD1222 vaccination. Receptor source: an adult in good health.

The chain employs TRBV5-1 and TRBJ1-1, with D uncertain. From germline, CDR1 is SGHRS and CDR2 YFSETQ. The CDR3 is made up of 15 amino acids. Trimming took off 0 bases at V and 6 bases at J, with 15 bases between the two ends. The CDR3 DNA reads as TGCGCCAGCAGCTTGGACCTGGCCACGGACGCTGAAGCTTTCTTT. This translates into CASSLDLATDAEAFF. The variable domain in full, completed from reference TRBV5-1 and TRBJ1-1, reads KAGVTQTPRYLIKTRGQQVTLSCSPISGHRSVSWYQQTPGQGLQFLFEYFSETQRNKGNFPGRFSGRQFSNSRSEMNVSTLELGDSALYLCASSLDLATDAEAFFGQGTRLTVV.

This sequence joins TRBV4-2 and TRBJ2-1; 10 bases line up with TRBD2. CDR1 LGHNA and CDR2 YNFKEQ come from the germline V gene. The length of the CDR3 is 15 residues. Trimming at V came to 1 base and at J to 9 bases, leaving 6 bases not matched to a gene. The CDR3 coding sequence is TGTGCCAGCAGCCAAGGCCTAGCGGGAGAAAGTGAGCAGTTCTTC. Its translation is CASSQGLAGESEQFF.

This chain joins TRBV10-1 and TRBJ2-3; 14 bases agree with TRBD2. V gave up 5 bases and J gave up 0 bases; unmatched junction bases: 7. Germline V gene data show CDR1 as WNHNN and CDR2 as SYGVQD (reference sequence). CDR3 length: 18 residues. The CDR3: CASSRGLAGAYSTDTQYF. DNA of the CDR3: TGCGCCAGCAGTAGGGGACTAGCGGGGGCCTACAGCACAGATACGCAGTATTTT.

The chain couples TRBV24-1 to TRBJ2-1; 14 bases agree with TRBD2. Germline CDR1 KGHDR, CDR2 SFDVKD. Germline trimming cut 0 bases from V and 1 base from J; bases unmatched to any gene: 4. The length of the CDR3 is 19 residues. CDR3 region: CATSDLWGTSGSSYNEQFF. DNA for the CDR3: TGTGCCACCAGTGATTTGTGGGGGACTAGCGGGAGTTCCTACAATGAGCAGTTCTTC.

The chain is built from TRBV29-1 and TRBJ2-1, with 8 positions matching TRBD1. J lost 8 bases, V lost 0 bases, and 6 bases had no gene match. The CDR3 is made up of 14 amino acids. Germline CDR1 is SQVTM and CDR2 is ANQGSEA. The CDR3 region has the DNA TGCAGCGTTGAAGAGGACAGGGAGGAGGATGAGCAGTTCTTC. The encoded protein is CSVEEDREEDEQFF.